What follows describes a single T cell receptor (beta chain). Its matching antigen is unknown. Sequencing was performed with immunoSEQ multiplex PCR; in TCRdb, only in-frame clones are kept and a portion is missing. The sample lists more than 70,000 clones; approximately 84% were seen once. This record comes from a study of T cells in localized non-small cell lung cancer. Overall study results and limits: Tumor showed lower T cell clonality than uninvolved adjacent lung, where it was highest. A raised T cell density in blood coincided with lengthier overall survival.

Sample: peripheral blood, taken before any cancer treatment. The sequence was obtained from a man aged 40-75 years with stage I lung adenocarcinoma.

The CDR3 nucleotides are TGTGCCAGCAGCTTAGCCCCGAGCGGGACTCACACAGATACGCAGTATTTT. It codes for CASSLAPSGTHTDTQYF. This chain links TRBV7-4 with TRBJ2-3; 7 nucleotides match TRBD2. The CDR3 consists of 17 residues. The J segment lost 2 bases and the V segment lost 0 bases, leaving 8 bases of the junction unmatched. Looked up from germline, CDR1 is SGHVT and CDR2 is SQSDAQ.